This TCR beta chain was obtained from a study of shared clonotypes between healthy human individuals. Sequencing used immunoSEQ multiplex PCR; TCRdb keeps in-frame clones, though not all of them. The sample consists of a few million clones, almost 96% of them appearing once. This clone was detected only once. Sample: naive CD4+ T cells sorted from blood. Subset reported: CD45RA+ positively selected. The receptor comes from a man between 18 and 29 years old in good health.

In DNA, the CDR3 is TGCGCCAGCAGCGGACTTCCCCCAACGGGCCCTCTTGGCTACACCTTC. This sequence encodes CASSGLPPTGPLGYTF. This chain uses TRBV5-1 with TRBJ1-2; D remains ambiguous. V dropped 4 bases and J dropped 7 bases, with 23 bases sitting between them. Germline loops: CDR1 SGHRS, CDR2 YFSETQ. CDR3 length: 16 amino acids.